The source of this TCR beta chain is a study of tumor-infiltrating lymphocytes in primary liver carcinoma. Study-level points and caveats: The study found only about 8-24% of top clones in all five tumor regions.

The template, 450 to 650 ng total RNA, yielded TCR beta cDNA made with a constant-region primer. Libraries covering TCR beta were generated through three nested multiplex PCR rounds (using a slightly modified ARM-PCR). A single record per CDR3 protein comes from TCRdb applying MiXCR to the multiplex PCR reads. The sample lists 47,000 or so distinct CDR3 sequences; 70% to 85% were seen once. For this clonotype: Its antigen is unknown. Compared with germline, one end of the junction differs, possibly owing to a read error.

Unsorted bulk tissue (roughly 17-33 mg) underwent RNA and DNA co-extraction. Tumor samples each held over 85% viable tumor cells. Sequencing was performed on liver tumor tissue from sampling region 3. Indicated subset: tumor region T3, left-lateral pole. The receptor comes from a man between 35 and 55 years old with primary liver carcinoma and hepatitis B virus infection.

The CDR3: CGVEWDGIRSYNEQFF. CDR3 in DNA: TGCGGCGTTGAATGGGACGGGATTAGATCTTACAATGAACAGTTCTTC. The rearrangement links TRBV29-1 to TRBJ2-1; either TRBD1 or TRBD2 may fit D (5 bases each). The germline V gene has CDR1 SQVTM and CDR2 ANQGSEA. This CDR3 region has 16 residues.